One and the same sample provided the 6 T cell receptor beta chains below, sequenced in a study of immune reconstitution after stem cell transplant in scleroderma. MiXCR, run by TCRdb on the RT-PCR reads, gives a single entry per CDR3 protein. The data show around 3,000 distinct CDR3 sequences, around 8.3% seen once. The sample was taken before or after autologous hematopoietic stem cell transplantation (not recorded which). The receptor source for this set is a female donor with systemic sclerosis.

The chain couples TRBV12-3 or TRBV12-4 to TRBJ2-7; the D is unclear. V was clipped by 4 bases and J by 2 bases, with 15 bases between them. The CDR3 runs 15 residues. CDR3 protein: CASSSGPGHTYEQYF. DNA for the CDR3: TGTGCCAGCAGTTCAGGACCGGGTCACACCTACGAGCAGTACTTC.

This clonotype counts as medium-sized. This chain uses TRBV20-1 with TRBJ2-7; the D gene is possibly TRBD1 (6 bases). The CDR3 covers 12 residues. From germline, CDR1 is DFQATT and CDR2 SNEGSKA (reference sequence). The V end was cut by 0 bases, the J end by 5 bases, with 8 bases between. CDR3 loop: CSAREQGHEQYF. The CDR3 DNA reads TGCAGTGCTAGAGAACAGGGCCACGAGCAGTACTTC.

In this sample, this clonotype is medium-sized (0.01 to 0.1%). The chain uses TRBV2 and TRBJ1-1, with unresolved D. V was clipped by 7 bases and J by 8 bases, with 11 bases between them. The length of the CDR3 is 11 residues. Germline CDR1 is SNHLY and CDR2 is FYNNEI. This CDR3 reads CASKPDKEAFF. CDR3 DNA sequence: TGTGCCAGCAAGCCTGACAAGGAAGCTTTCTTT.

This chain connects TRBV6-5 to TRBJ2-3; the match to TRBD2 covers 9 bases. In germline, CDR1 is MNHEY, CDR2 SVGAGI. V lost 0 bases to trimming and J lost 7 bases; unmatched junction nucleotides: 5. CDR3 length: 15 amino acids. The DNA of the CDR3 is TGTGCCAGCAGTTACTCGAGGCTAGCGGGGTATACGCAGTATTTT. Its translation is CASSYSRLAGYTQYF.

The chain recombines TRBV27 with TRBJ2-1; weak D call: TRBD2 (5 bases). V lost 6 bases and J lost 4, with 16 bases in between. The CDR3 contains 15 residues. CDR1 MNHEY and CDR2 SMNVEV come from the germline V gene (reference sequence). The CDR3 nucleotides read TGTGCCAGCAGAAACCTAGCTGGAGGATACAATGAGCAGTTCTTC. It yields the protein CASRNLAGGYNEQFF.

This clonotype has more than one count but fewer than ten. V and J are TRBV14 and TRBJ2-1; a possible D gene is TRBD2 (6 bases). CDR1 and CDR2 (germline): SGHDN, FVKESK. Trimming removed 4 bases at V and 4 bases at J, with 14 bases between. CDR3 length: 15 amino acids. CDR3 residues: CASSPLGGSYNEQFF. The CDR3 DNA sequence: TGTGCCAGCAGCCCCCTCGGGGGTAGTTACAATGAGCAGTTCTTC.